These 17 T cell receptor beta chains came from one sample sequenced in a study of blood T cell repertoires in COVID-19. TCRdb's table, derived via immunoSEQ multiplex PCR, lists solely in-frame clones and lacks some. The data hold about 85,000 clones, with nearly 90% observed a single time. The sample consisted of peripheral blood. These receptors all come from a woman at least 80 years old with active or convalescent COVID-19.

The gene calls are TRBV11-2 and TRBJ1-1, with TRBD1 matching 9 bases. The CDR3 runs 13 residues. V dropped 6 bases and J dropped 4; count of bases not matched to a gene: 3. The germline gives CDR1 SGHAT, CDR2 FQNNGV. This CDR3 is CASSRTGATEAFF. The DNA for the CDR3 is TGTGCCAGCAGTCGGACAGGGGCCACTGAAGCTTTCTTT.

The chain carries TRBV28 and TRBJ1-1; D remains ambiguous. CDR1 MDHEN and CDR2 SYDVKM come from the germline V gene. CDR3 length equals 13 residues. V lost 9 bases and J lost 0, with 11 bases in between. CDR3 protein: CASGQPMNTEAFF. CDR3 nucleotide sequence: TGTGCCAGTGGGCAGCCCATGAACACTGAAGCTTTCTTT.

The V and J genes are TRBV2 and TRBJ1-1; D might be TRBD1 (5 bases). Trimming removed 4 bases at V and 5 bases at J, with 14 bases between. There are 14 residues in the CDR3. CDR1 is SNHLY, CDR2 FYNNEI, per germline. CDR3 sequence: CASSGGGRWTEAFF. DNA of the CDR3: TGTGCCAGCAGTGGGGGCGGGAGGTGGACTGAAGCTTTCTTT.

This chain joins TRBV5-4 and TRBJ1-2; 10 nucleotides match TRBD1. Germline V gene lookup returns CDR1 SGHNT and CDR2 YYREEE (reference sequence). V shed 3 bases, J shed 4 bases, and the junction held 9 bases outside the gene matches. The CDR3 contains 16 residues. The CDR3 DNA follows: TGTGCCAGCAGCTCAATAGGACAGGGGGAGGCCTATGGCTACACCTTC. Its protein is CASSSIGQGEAYGYTF.

V is TRBV27 and J is TRBJ2-7, with TRBD2 as a possible D gene (6 bases). Germline loops: CDR1 MNHEY, CDR2 SMNVEV (reference sequence). The V and J ends lost 8 bases and 1 base respectively, with 15 bases between them. This CDR3 has 14 amino acids. CDR3 residues: CASPRPGLSYEQYF. The CDR3 DNA is TGTGCCAGCCCTCGCCCGGGACTTTCCTACGAGCAGTACTTC.

The chain has TRBV15 and TRBJ2-1; TRBD2 agrees at 11 bases. J lost 5 bases, V lost 0 bases, and 3 bases had no gene match. The CDR3 spans 16 residues. Germline CDR1 LNHNV, CDR2 YYDKDF (reference sequence). DNA for the CDR3: TGTGCCACCAGCAGAGATAAGACTAGCGGGGACAATGAGCAGTTCTTC. Amino acid sequence: CATSRDKTSGDNEQFF.

The gene calls are TRBV7-2 and TRBJ1-2, with D uncertain. CDR1 SGHTA and CDR2 FQGNSA come from the germline V gene. CDR3 length: 14 amino acids. Trimming removed 5 bases at V and 8 bases at J, with 18 bases between. The DNA for the CDR3 is TGTGCCAGCAGCCCGGGGAACTCCGGCAGAGGCTACACCTTC. Translating it yields CASSPGNSGRGYTF.

This chain uses TRBV9 with TRBJ2-3, with D possibly being TRBD2 (7 bases). Per the germline V gene, CDR1 is SGDLS and CDR2 is YYNGEE. Trimming removed 4 bases at V and 5 bases at J, with 17 bases between. The length of the CDR3 is 15 residues. CDR3 region: CASSLAARGGDTQYF. The CDR3 coding sequence is TGTGCCAGCAGCCTAGCGGCCAGGGGTGGAGATACGCAGTATTTT.

The V gene is TRBV29-1, the J gene TRBJ1-5; D uncertain. The V gene's germline CDR1 is SQVTM and CDR2 ANQGSEA. The CDR3 length is 14 residues. V lost 4 bases, J lost 2 bases, and 12 bases lay in between. CDR3 loop: CSVVLGSRNQPQHF. CDR3 nucleotide sequence: TGCAGCGTTGTTCTAGGGAGTCGCAATCAGCCCCAGCATTTT.

This clone was observed a few times. The sample carries other DNA sequences with the same CDR3. The V call is TRBV4-1, the J call TRBJ2-7; no clear D gene. The germline CDR1 and CDR2 sequences are MGHRA and YSYEKL. Trimming stripped 1 base from V and 3 bases from J, with 7 bases between. The CDR3 length is 13 residues. The CDR3 here is CASSQGGDYEQYF. The CDR3 DNA is TGCGCCAGCAGCCAAGGCGGAGACTACGAGCAGTACTTC.

V gene TRBV19 combines with J gene TRBJ1-6, with D unclear. Germline V CDR1 and CDR2: LNHDA, SQIVND (reference sequence). Trimming took 6 bases from V and 9 from J, leaving 9 bases between them. The CDR3 is made up of 12 amino acids. CDR3 residues: CASSGVFSPLHF. CDR3 nucleotide sequence: TGTGCCAGTAGCGGGGTTTTTTCACCCCTCCACTTT.

The J gene is TRBJ2-7, the V gene TRBV28; the D gene is possibly TRBD2 (7 bases). The CDR3 length is 16 residues. Trimming took off 6 bases at V and 7 bases at J, with 25 bases between the two ends. The germline V gene encodes CDR1 MDHEN and CDR2 SYDVKM. Here the CDR3 DNA reads TGTGCCAGCAGCCCAACAGGACTAGTAGGGGGTGGGGAGCAGTACTTC. Its protein product is CASSPTGLVGGGEQYF.

This clone was found once. This rearrangement joins TRBV7-9 to TRBJ1-2, with D possibly TRBD1 on 5 matching bases. The V and J ends lost 6 bases and 0 bases respectively, with 11 bases between them. Germline V CDR1 and CDR2: SEHNR, FQNEAQ (reference sequence). The CDR3 contains 14 residues. CDR3 amino acids: CASSLLTANYGYTF. CDR3 in DNA: TGTGCCAGCAGTCTACTGACAGCTAACTATGGCTACACCTTC. The complete variable domain, with remaining parts taken from reference TRBV7-9 and TRBJ1-2, reads DTGVSQNPRHKITKRGQNVTFRCDPISEHNRLYWYRQTLGQGPEFLTYFQNEAQLEKSRLLSDRFSAERPKGSFSTLEIQRTEQGDSAMYLCASSLLTANYGYTFGSGTRLTVV.

The J gene is TRBJ1-5, the V gene TRBV4-2, with 7 bases fitting TRBD1. Unmatched junction bases numbered 2, after V lost 3 bases and J lost 0 bases. Looked up from germline, CDR1 is LGHNA and CDR2 is YNFKEQ. CDR3 length: 15 amino acids. CDR3 DNA sequence: TGTGCCAGCAGCCAGGGGACAGATAGCAATCAGCCCCAGCATTTT. This gives the protein CASSQGTDSNQPQHF.

The J gene is TRBJ1-4, the V gene TRBV18; D perhaps matches TRBD1 (6 bases). The CDR3 sequence is 14 residues long. Trimming shortened V by 1 base and J by 4 bases, and 7 bases separated the two germline ends. The germline CDR1 and CDR2 sequences are KGHSH and LQKENI. CDR3 region: CASSPQGVNEKLFF. Here the CDR3 DNA reads TGTGCCAGCTCACCACAGGGGGTTAATGAAAAACTGTTTTTT.

The chain joins TRBV28 to TRBJ1-1; the match to TRBD1 covers 7 bases. Trimming took 5 bases from V and 1 from J; bases not matched to a gene: 4. The CDR3 contains 14 residues. CDR1 is MDHEN and CDR2 is SYDVKM in the germline V gene. The CDR3 sequence is CASSPRGRNTEAFF. For the CDR3, the DNA is TGTGCCAGCAGTCCCAGGGGGAGGAACACTGAAGCTTTCTTT.

As for this clone: The junction and the germline gene differ at one end; a read error may be behind it. The V and J genes are TRBV7-7 and TRBJ2-1; D remains ambiguous. Germline CDR1 and CDR2: SSHAT and FNYEAQ (reference sequence). This CDR3 contains 16 residues. The CDR3 loop reads CASSLGGYLMYNEQFF. In DNA, the CDR3 is TGTGCTAGCAGCTTAGGCGGATACCTTATGTACAATGAGCAGTTCTTC.